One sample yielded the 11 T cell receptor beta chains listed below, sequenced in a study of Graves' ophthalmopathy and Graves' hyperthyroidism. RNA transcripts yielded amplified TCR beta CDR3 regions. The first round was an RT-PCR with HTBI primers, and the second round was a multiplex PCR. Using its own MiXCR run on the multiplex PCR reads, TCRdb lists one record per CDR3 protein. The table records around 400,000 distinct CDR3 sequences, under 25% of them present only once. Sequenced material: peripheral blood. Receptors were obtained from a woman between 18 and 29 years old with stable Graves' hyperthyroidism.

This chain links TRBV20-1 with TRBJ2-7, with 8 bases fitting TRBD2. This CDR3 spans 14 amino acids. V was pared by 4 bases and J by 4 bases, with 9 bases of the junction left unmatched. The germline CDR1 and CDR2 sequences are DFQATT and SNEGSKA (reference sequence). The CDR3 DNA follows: TGCAGTGCTACTACGGGACTAGTGGGATACGAGCAGTACTTC. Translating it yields CSATTGLVGYEQYF.

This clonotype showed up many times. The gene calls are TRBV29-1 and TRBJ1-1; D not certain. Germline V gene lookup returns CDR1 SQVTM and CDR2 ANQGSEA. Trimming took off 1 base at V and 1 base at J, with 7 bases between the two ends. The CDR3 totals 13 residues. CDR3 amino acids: CSVEGRQNTEAFF. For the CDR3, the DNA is TGCAGCGTTGAAGGCAGACAGAACACTGAAGCTTTCTTT.

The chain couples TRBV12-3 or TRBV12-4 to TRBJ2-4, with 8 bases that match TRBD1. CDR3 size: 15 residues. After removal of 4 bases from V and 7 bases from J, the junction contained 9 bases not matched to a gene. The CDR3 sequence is CASSSTGGSGNIQYF. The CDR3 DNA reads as TGTGCCAGCAGTTCTACAGGGGGTAGTGGGAACATTCAGTACTTC.

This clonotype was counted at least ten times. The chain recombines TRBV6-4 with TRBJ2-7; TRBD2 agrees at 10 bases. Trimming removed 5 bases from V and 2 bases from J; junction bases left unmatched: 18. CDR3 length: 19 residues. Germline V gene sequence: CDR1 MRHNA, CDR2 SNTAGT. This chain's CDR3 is CASSLNYELGLAVPYEQYF. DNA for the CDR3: TGTGCCAGCAGTCTCAACTACGAACTCGGACTAGCGGTGCCCTACGAGCAGTACTTC.

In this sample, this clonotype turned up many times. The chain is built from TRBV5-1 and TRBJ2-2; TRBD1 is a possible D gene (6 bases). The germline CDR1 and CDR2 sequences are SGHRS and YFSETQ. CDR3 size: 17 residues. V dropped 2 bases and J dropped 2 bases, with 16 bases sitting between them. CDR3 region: CASSFIPAGVNTGELFF. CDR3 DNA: TGCGCCAGCAGCTTTATCCCTGCAGGGGTCAACACCGGGGAGCTGTTTTTT.

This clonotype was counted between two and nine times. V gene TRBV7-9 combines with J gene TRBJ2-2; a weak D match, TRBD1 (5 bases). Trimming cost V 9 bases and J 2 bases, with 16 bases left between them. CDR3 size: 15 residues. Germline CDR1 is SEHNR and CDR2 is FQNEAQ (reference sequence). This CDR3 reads CASLGVGRNTGELFF. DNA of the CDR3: TGTGCCAGTCTAGGGGTCGGCCGAAACACCGGGGAGCTGTTTTTT.

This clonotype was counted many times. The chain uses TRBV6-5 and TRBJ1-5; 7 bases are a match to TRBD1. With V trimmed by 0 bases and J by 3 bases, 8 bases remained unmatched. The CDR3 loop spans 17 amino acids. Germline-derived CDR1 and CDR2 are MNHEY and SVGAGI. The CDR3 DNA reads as TGTGCCAGCAGTTACTCGTGGGTCAGGGGGTTCAATCAGCCCCAGCATTTT. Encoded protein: CASSYSWVRGFNQPQHF.

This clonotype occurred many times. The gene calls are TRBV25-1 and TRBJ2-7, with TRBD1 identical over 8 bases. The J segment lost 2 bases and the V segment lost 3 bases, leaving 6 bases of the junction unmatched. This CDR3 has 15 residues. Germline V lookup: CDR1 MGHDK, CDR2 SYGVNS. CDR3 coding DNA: TGTGCCAGCAGTGAGGGACAGGCCAGCCCCTACGAGCAGTACTTC. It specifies CASSEGQASPYEQYF.

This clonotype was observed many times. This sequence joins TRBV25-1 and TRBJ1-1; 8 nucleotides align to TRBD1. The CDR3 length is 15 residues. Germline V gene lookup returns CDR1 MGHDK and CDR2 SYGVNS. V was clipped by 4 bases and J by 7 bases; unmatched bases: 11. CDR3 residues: CASSAWTGRDSEAFF. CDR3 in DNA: TGTGCCAGCAGTGCATGGACAGGGCGGGATAGTGAAGCTTTCTTT.

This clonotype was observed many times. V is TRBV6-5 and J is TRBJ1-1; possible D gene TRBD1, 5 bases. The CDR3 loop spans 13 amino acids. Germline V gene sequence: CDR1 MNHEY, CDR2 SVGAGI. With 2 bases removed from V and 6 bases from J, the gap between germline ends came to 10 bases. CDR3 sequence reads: CASSYGGGPEAFF. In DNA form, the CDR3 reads TGTGCCAGCAGTTACGGGGGGGGACCTGAAGCTTTCTTT.

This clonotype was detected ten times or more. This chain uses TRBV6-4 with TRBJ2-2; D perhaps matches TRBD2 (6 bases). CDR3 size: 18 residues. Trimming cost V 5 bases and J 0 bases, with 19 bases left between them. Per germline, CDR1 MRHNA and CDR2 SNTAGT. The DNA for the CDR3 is TGTGCCAGCAGTCGTACTAGCAGGCGAACGTCGAACACCGGGGAGCTGTTTTTT. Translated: CASSRTSRRTSNTGELFF.